The clone carrying this TCR beta chain was seen a few times. No antigen is known for it. The data belong to a study of cytomegalovirus exposure and HLA in healthy donors. Overall study results and limits: CMV serostatus was the sole immune exposure information available. Equally common other TCR beta chains were less clonally expanded than HLA-associated ones, a later analysis found. TCR beta V- and J-gene trimming, according to a later analysis, was linked to a missense DCLRE1C variant.

With 60 Vbeta and 13 Jbeta primers, the PCR was carried out. TCRdb's table, derived via immunoSEQ multiplex PCR, lists solely in-frame clones and lacks some. This sample carries around 130,000 clones, around 9% of them seen once, and the ten largest clones take 5.5%. The clonotype originates from a man in his forties or fifties in good health and CMV-seronegative. Sequencing input: PBMCs.

The CDR3 bases are TGCGCCAGCAGCTTTTCGTCGGCAACTAATGAAAAACTGTTTTTT. Its protein is CASSFSSATNEKLFF. The V call is TRBV5-1, the J call TRBJ1-4; D remains ambiguous. The germline V gene encodes CDR1 SGHRS and CDR2 YFSETQ. The CDR3 is made up of 15 amino acids. V lost 2 bases and J 0 bases, leaving 8 bases between the germline ends.